The entry below gives a single TCR beta chain sequence along with its context. Sequencing was performed with immunoSEQ multiplex PCR; in TCRdb, only in-frame clones are kept and a portion is missing. The sample lists roughly 20,000 clones; around 82% were seen once. The entry originates in a study of T cell responses to AZD1222 COVID-19 vaccine. Germline values: CDR1 LGHDT, CDR2 YNNKEL (reference sequence). This CDR3 has 16 residues. Trimming removed 2 bases from V and 3 bases from J, with 15 bases in between. The source material was peripheral blood, sampled on day 0 of AZD1222 vaccination. This TCR was recovered from an adult in good health. The gene calls are TRBV3-1 (or the pseudogene TRBV3-2) and TRBJ2-3; possibly TRBD1 for D (5 bases). CDR3 DNA sequence: TGTGCCAGCAGCCAAAGCGTACGGGCAGGGACAGATACGCAGTATTTT. Translating it yields CASSQSVRAGTDTQYF.